This T cell receptor beta chain was observed in a study of response to subunit inactivated influenza vaccine. Study outcomes and limitations: Seasonal influenza vaccination, on each occasion, was suggested by the authors to recruit few new T cells.

The CDR3 covers 12 residues. CDR1 is LNHNV and CDR2 is YYDKDF in the germline V gene (reference sequence). V was pared by 6 bases and J by 7 bases, with 7 bases between. TCRdb fed the RT-PCR reads into MiXCR, producing one record per CDR3 protein. Among some 500,000 distinct CDR3 sequences listed, 10% to 15% were seen once. A remark on this clonotype: The antigen is unknown.

This chain links TRBV15 with TRBJ1-6, with D uncertain. Specimen: PBMCs from blood, collected 40 to 50 days after vaccination. This receptor was identified in a man aged 45-65 years who received an inactivated influenza vaccine. Here the CDR3 reads CATSTENSPLHF. CDR3 bases: TGTGCCACCAGTACCGAGAATTCACCCCTCCACTTT.